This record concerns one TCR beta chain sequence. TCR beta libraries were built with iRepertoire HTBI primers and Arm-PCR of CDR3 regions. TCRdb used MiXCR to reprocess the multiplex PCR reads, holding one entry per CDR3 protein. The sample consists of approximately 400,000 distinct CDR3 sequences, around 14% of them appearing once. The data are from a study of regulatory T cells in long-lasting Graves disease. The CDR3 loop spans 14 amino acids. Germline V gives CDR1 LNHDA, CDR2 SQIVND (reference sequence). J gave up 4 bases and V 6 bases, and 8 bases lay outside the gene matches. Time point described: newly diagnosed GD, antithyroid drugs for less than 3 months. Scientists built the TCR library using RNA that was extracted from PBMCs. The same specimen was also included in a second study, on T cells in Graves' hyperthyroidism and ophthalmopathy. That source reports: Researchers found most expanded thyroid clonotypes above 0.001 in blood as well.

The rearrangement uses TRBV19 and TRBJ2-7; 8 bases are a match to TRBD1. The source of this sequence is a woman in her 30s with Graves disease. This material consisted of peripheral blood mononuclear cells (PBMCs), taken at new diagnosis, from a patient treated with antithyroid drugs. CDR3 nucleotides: TGTGCCAGTAGGGAGACAGGGGAGACTTACGAGCAGTACTTC. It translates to CASRETGETYEQYF.